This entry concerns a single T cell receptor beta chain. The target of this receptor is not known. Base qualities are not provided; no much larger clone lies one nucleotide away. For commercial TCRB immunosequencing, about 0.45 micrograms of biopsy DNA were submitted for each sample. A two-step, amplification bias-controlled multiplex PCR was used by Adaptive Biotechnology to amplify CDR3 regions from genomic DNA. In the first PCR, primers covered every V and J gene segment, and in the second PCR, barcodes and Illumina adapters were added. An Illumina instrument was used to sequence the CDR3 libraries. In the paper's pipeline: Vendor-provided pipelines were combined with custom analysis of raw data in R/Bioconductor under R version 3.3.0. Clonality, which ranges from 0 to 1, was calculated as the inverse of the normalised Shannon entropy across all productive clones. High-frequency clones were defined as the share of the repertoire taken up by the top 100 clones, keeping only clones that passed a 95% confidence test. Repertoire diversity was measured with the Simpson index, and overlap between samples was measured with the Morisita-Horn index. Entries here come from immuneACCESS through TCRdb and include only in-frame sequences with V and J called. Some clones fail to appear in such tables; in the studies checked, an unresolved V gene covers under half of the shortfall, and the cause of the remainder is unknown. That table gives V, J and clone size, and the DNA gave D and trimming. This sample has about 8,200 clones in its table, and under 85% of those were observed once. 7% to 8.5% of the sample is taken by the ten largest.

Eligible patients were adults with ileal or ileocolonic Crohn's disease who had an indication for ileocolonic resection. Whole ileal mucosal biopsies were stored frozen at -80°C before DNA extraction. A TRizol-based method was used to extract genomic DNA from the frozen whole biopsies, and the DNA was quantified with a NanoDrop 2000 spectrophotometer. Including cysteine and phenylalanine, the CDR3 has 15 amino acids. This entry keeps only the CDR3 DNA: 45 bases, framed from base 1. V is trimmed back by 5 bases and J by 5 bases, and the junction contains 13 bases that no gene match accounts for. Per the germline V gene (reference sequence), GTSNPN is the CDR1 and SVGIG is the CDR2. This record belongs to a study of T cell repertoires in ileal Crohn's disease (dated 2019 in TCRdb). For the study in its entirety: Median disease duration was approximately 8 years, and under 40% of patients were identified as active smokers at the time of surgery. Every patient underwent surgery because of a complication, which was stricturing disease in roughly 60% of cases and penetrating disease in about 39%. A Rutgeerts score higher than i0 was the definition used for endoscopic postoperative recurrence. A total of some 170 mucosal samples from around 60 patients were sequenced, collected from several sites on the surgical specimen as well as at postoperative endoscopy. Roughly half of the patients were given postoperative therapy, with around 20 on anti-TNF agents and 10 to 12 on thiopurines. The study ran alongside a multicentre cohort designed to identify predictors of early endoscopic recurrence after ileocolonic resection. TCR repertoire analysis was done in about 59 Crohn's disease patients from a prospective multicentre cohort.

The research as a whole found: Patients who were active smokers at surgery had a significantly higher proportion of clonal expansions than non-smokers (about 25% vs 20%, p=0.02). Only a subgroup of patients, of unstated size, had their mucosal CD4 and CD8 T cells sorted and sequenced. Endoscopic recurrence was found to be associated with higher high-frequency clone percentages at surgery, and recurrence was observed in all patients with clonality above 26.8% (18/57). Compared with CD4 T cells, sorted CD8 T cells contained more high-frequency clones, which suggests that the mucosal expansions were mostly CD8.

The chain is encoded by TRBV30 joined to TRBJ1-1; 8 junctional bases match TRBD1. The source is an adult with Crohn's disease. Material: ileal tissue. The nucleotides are TGTGCCTGGGCCCCTCGGACAGGGAGGGGTACTGAAGCTTTCTTT. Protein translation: CAWAPRTGRGTEAFF.